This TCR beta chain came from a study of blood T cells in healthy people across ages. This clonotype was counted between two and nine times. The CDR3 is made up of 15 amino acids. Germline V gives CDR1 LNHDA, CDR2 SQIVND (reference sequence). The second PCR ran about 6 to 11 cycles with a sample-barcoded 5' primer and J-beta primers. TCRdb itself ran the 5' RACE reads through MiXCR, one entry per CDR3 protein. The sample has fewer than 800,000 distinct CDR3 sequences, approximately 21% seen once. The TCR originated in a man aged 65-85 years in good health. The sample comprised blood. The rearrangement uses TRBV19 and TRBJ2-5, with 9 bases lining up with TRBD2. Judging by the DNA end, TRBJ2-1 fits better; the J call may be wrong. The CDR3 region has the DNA TGTGCCAGTAGTATAATCGCGGGAGGGCTAAATGAGCAGTTCTTC. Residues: CASSIIAGGLNEQFF.